A selection of T cell receptor beta chains follows, all from one sample in a study of blood T cell repertoires in COVID-19. Sequencing used immunoSEQ multiplex PCR; TCRdb keeps in-frame clones, though not all of them. This sample yields roughly 120,000 clones, of which approximately 80% are seen a single time; 5.5% to 7% belongs to the top ten. The sequencing sample was made of peripheral blood. The receptors were gathered from a man between 65 and 85 years old with acute or convalescent COVID-19. The CDR3 runs from the conserved cysteine through the conserved F or W. Fields, in order: D gene, clone size, J gene, CDR3 length, V gene, CDR3 DNA, CDR3 protein. A D gene is named only where the DNA matches it firmly. Size is omitted from some rows. Given values are once, few, many or a class for expanded clones.

TRBD1,.,TRBJ1-2,16,TRBV7-6,TGTGCCAGCAGCCCCAACCCCGGGACAGGTCACTATGGCTACACCTTC,CASSPNPGTGHYGYTF
.,.,TRBJ1-1,17,TRBV27,TGTGCCAGCAGTTTAAGGAACAGAGACATGATGAACACTGAAGCTTTCTTT,CASSLRNRDMMNTEAFF
TRBD1,.,TRBJ2-2,15,TRBV5-4,TGTGCCAGCAGCCCCAGACAGGGGAGCACCGGGGAGCTGTTTTTT,CASSPRQGSTGELFF
TRBD1,.,TRBJ2-1,16,TRBV5-1,TGCGCCAGCAGCTCTAATATCGGGACAGCTTACAATGAGCAGTTCTTC,CASSSNIGTAYNEQFF
.,.,TRBJ2-2,16,TRBV9,TGTGCCAGTACCGAGGGGGGGACGGACGACACCGGGGAGCTGTTTTTT,CASTEGGTDDTGELFF
.,.,TRBJ2-3,18,TRBV1,TGCACCAGCAGCCAAGGGGCAGCGGGGGGAACTAGCACAGATACGCAGTATTTT,CTSSQGAAGGTSTDTQYF
.,.,TRBJ1-3,14,TRBV28,TGTGCCAGCAGTTCCCCCAGGGGTGGAAACACCATATATTTT,CASSSPRGGNTIYF
.,.,TRBJ1-1,12,TRBV11-3,TGTGCCAGCAGCTCCGACGGACAGGAAGCTTTCTTT,CASSSDGQEAFF
.,.,TRBJ1-2,15,TRBV2,TGTGCCAGCAGTGAAGGAGGGAGCCGGGGTTTTGGCTACACCTTC,CASSEGGSRGFGYTF
TRBD2,once,TRBJ2-7,14,TRBV6-5,TGTGCCAGCACCAAACTAGCGGGAGTAGGCGAGCAGTACTTC,CASTKLAGVGEQYF
TRBD1,.,TRBJ1-1,14,TRBV3-1/TRBV3-2,TGTGCCAGCAGCAGGGGACAGGGGAGAGATGAAGCTTTCTTT,CASSRGQGRDEAFF
TRBD2,.,TRBJ2-7,18,TRBV4-1,TGCGCCAGCAGCCAAGATCCGGGACTAGCGGGGGAGGGCTACGAGCAGTACTTC,CASSQDPGLAGEGYEQYF
TRBD1,once,TRBJ1-1,14,TRBV19,TGTGCCAGTAGTATTCCCGGTACAGGGGCTGAAGCTTTCTTT,CASSIPGTGAEAFF
TRBD2,.,TRBJ2-3,16,TRBV11-3,TGTGCCAGCAGTCTCGGACTAGCGGGAGTGGTAGATACGCAGTATTTT,CASSLGLAGVVDTQYF
TRBD2,.,TRBJ2-1,15,TRBV7-3,TGTGCCAGCAGCCTGACTAGCGCCAGAGGTATTGAGCAGTTCTTC,CASSLTSARGIEQFF
.,.,TRBJ1-6,17,TRBV5-6,TGTGCCAGCAGCGGACATGAGTCTAGCTCCTATAATTCACCCCTCCACTTT,CASSGHESSSYNSPLHF